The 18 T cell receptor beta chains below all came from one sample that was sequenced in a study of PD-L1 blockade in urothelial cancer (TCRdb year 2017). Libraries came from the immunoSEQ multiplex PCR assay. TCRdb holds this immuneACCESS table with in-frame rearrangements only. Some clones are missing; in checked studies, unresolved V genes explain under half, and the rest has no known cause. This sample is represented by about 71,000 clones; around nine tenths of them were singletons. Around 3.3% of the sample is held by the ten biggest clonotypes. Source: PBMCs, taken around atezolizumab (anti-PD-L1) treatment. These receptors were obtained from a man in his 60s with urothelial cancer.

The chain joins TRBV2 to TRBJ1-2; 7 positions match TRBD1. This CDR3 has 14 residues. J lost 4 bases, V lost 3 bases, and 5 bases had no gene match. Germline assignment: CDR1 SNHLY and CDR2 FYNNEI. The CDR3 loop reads CASSERGQFYGYTF. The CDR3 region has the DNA TGTGCCAGCAGTGAGAGGGGGCAATTCTATGGCTACACCTTC.

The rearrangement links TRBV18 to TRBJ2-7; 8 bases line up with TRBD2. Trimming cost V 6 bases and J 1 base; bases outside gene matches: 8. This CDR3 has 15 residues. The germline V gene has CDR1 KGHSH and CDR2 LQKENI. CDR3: CASSEGLAGSYEQYF. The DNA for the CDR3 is TGTGCCAGCTCCGAGGGGCTAGCGGGTTCCTACGAGCAGTACTTC.

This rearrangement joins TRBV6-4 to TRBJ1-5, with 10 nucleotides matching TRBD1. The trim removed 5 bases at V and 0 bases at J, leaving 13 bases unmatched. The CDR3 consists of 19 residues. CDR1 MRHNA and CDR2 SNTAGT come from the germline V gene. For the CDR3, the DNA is TGTGCCAGCAGTCGAGAGCCGGGACAGGGGCCGAATAGCAATCAGCCCCAGCATTTT. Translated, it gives CASSREPGQGPNSNQPQHF.

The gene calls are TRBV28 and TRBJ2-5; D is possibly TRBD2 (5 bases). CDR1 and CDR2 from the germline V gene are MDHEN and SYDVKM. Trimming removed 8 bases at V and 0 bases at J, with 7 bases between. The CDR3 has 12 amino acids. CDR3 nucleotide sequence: TGTGCCAGCGGGAGTGACCAAGAGACCCAGTACTTC. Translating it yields CASGSDQETQYF.

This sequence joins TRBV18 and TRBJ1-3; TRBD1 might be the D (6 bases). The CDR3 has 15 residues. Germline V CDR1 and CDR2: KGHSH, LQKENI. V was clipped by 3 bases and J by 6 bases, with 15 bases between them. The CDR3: CASSPATGRENTIYF. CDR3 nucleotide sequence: TGTGCCAGCTCACCGGCTACAGGGAGGGAAAACACCATATATTTT. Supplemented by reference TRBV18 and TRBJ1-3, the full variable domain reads NAGVMQNPRHLVRRRGQEARLRCSPMKGHSHVYWYRQLPEEGLKFMVYLQKENIIDESGMPKERFSAEFPKEGPSILRIQQVVRGDSAAYFCASSPATGRENTIYFGEGSWLTVV.

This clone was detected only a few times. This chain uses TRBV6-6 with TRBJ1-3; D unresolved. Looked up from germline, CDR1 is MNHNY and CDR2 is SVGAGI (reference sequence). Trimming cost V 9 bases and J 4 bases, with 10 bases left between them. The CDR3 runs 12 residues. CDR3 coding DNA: TGTGCCAGTTTCAAGGAGGGAAACACCATATATTTT. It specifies CASFKEGNTIYF.

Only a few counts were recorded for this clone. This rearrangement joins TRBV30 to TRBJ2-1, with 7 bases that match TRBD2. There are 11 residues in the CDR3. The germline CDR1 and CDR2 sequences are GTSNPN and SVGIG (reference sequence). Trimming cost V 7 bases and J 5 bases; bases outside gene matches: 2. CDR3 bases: TGTGCCTCCGGGGGGAACAATGAGCAGTTCTTC. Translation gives CASGGNNEQFF.

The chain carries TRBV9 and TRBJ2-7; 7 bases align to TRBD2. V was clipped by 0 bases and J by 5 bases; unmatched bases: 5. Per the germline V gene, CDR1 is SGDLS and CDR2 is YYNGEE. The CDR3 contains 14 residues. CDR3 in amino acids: CASSVDGRIHEQYF. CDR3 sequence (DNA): TGTGCCAGCAGCGTAGACGGGAGGATCCACGAGCAGTACTTC.

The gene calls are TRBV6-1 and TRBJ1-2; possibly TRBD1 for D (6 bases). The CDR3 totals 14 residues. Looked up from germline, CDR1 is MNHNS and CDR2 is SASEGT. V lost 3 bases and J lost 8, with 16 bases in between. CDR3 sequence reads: CASSERSLGAGYTF. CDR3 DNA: TGTGCCAGCAGTGAGAGGTCATTGGGGGCCGGCTACACCTTC.

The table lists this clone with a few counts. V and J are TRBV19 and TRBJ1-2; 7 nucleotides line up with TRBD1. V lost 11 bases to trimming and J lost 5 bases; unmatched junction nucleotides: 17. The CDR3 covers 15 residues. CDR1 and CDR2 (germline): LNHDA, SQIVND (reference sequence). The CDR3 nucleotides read TGTGCCGCCTGCCGGGTTTCACAGGGGTGTTATGGCTACACCTTC. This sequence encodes CAACRVSQGCYGYTF.

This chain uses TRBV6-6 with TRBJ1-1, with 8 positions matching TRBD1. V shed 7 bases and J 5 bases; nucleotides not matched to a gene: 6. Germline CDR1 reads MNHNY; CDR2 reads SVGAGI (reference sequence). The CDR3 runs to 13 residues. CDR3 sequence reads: CASTQGAETEAFF. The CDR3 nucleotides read TGTGCCAGCACTCAGGGGGCGGAAACTGAAGCTTTCTTT.

CDR3 coding DNA: TGTGCCAGCGCAGGGGATAGCAGGGAGACCCAGTACTTC. It encodes CASAGDSRETQYF. The chain is built from TRBV28 and TRBJ2-5; the D gene is possibly TRBD1 (6 bases). The length of the CDR3 is 13 residues. Trimming removed 8 bases from V and 5 bases from J, with 15 bases in between. Germline V lookup: CDR1 MDHEN, CDR2 SYDVKM.

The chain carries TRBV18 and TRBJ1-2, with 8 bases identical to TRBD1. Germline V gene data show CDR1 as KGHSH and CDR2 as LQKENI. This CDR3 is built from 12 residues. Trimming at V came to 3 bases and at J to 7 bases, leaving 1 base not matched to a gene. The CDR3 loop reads CASSPDRVGYTF. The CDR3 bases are TGTGCCAGCTCACCGGACAGGGTTGGCTACACCTTC. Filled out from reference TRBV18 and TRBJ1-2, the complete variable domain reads NAGVMQNPRHLVRRRGQEARLRCSPMKGHSHVYWYRQLPEEGLKFMVYLQKENIIDESGMPKERFSAEFPKEGPSILRIQQVVRGDSAAYFCASSPDRVGYTFGSGTRLTVV.

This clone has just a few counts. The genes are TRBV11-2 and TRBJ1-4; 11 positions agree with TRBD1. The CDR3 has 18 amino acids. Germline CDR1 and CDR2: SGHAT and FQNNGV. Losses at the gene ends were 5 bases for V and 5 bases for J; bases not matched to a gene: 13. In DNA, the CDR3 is TGTGCCAGCAGCACCCCGGGACAGGGGGTTGAAGGGAATGAAAAACTGTTTTTT. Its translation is CASSTPGQGVEGNEKLFF.

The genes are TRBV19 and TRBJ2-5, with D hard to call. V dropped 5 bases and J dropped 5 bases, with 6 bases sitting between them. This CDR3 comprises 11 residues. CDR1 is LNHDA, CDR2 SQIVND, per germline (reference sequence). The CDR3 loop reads CASSARETQYF. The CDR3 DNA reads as TGTGCCAGTAGTGCCCGGGAGACCCAGTACTTC.

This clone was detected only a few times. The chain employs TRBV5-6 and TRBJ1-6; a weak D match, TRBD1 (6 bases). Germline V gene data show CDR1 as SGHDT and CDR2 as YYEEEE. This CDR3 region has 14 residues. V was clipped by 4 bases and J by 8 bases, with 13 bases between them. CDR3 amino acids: CASSPGGGHSPLHF. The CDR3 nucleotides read TGTGCCAGCAGCCCCGGGGGGGGCCATTCACCCCTCCACTTT.

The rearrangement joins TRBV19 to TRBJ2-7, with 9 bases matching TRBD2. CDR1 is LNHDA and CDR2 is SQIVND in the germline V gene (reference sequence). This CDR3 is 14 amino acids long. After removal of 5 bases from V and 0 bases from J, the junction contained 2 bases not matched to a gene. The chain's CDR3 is CASSPSGNSYEQYF. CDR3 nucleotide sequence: TGTGCCAGTAGTCCTAGCGGGAACTCCTACGAGCAGTACTTC. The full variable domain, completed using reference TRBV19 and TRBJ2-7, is DGGITQSPKYLFRKEGQNVTLSCEQNLNHDAMYWYRQDPGQGLRLIYYSQIVNDFQKGDIAEGYSVSREKKESFPLTVTSAQKNPTAFYLCASSPSGNSYEQYFGPGTRLTVT.

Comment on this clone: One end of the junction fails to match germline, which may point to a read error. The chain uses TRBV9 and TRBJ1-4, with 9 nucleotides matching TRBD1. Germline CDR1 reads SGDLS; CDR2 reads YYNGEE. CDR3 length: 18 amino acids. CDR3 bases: TGTGCCAGCAGCGTAGAGGGACAGGGATTATCAACGAATGAAAAACTGTTTTTT. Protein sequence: CASSVEGQGLSTNEKLFF.